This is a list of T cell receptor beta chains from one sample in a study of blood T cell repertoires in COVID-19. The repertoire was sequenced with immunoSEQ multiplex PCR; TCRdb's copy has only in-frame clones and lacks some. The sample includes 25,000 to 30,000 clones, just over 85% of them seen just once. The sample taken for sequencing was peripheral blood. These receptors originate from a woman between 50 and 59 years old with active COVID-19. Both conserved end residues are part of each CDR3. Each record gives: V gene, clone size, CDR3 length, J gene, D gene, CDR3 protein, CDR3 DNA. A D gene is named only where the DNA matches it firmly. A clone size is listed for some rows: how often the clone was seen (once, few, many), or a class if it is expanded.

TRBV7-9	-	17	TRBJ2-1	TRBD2	CASSLGGLAGEYDEQFF	TGTGCCAGCAGCTTAGGGGGACTAGCGGGAGAATACGATGAGCAGTTCTTC
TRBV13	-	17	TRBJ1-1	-	CASSLDGQGWRNTEAFF	TGTGCCAGCAGCTTAGACGGGCAGGGGTGGAGGAACACTGAAGCTTTCTTT
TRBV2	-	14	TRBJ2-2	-	CASSEDRASGELFF	TGTGCCAGCAGTGAAGACAGGGCGAGCGGGGAGCTGTTTTTT
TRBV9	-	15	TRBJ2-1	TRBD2	CASSDTSGNYNEQFF	TGTGCCAGCAGCGATACTAGCGGAAATTACAATGAGCAGTTCTTC
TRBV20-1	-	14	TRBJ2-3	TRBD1	CSASDPTGTDTQYF	TGCAGTGCTAGTGATCCGACAGGGACAGATACGCAGTATTTT
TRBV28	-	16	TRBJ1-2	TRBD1	CASSPGQGGMVLGYTF	TGTGCCAGCAGTCCCGGACAGGGAGGGATGGTGTTAGGCTACACCTTC
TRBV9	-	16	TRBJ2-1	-	CASSVVVTGDGDEQFF	TGTGCCAGCAGCGTAGTGGTGACAGGCGACGGGGATGAGCAGTTCTTC
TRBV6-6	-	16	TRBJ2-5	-	CASSYPEGSAQETQYF	TGTGCCAGCAGTTACCCGGAAGGTAGCGCCCAAGAGACCCAGTACTTC
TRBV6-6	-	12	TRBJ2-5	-	CASSQPGETQYF	TGTGCCAGCAGTCAACCGGGAGAGACCCAGTACTTC
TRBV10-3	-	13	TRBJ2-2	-	CAANYGGTGELFF	TGTGCCGCTAATTACGGGGGCACCGGGGAGCTGTTTTTT
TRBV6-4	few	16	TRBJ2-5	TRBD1	CASEIGDRGRMETQYF	TGTGCCAGCGAGATCGGGGACAGGGGGCGGATGGAGACCCAGTACTTC
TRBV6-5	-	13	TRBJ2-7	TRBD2	CASSRGGAGEQYF	TGTGCCAGCAGTCGGGGGGGAGCCGGCGAGCAGTACTTC
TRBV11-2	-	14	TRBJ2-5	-	CASSSLQYQETQYF	TGTGCCAGCAGCTCCCTTCAGTACCAAGAGACCCAGTACTTC
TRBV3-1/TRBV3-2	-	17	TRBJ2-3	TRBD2	CASSQRIGTSGSYTQYF	TGTGCCAGCAGCCAAAGAATCGGGACTAGCGGGAGTTATACGCAGTATTTT
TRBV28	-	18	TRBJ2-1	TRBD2	CASSPSRAGGRSYNEQFF	TGTGCCAGCTCTCCCTCCCGGGCGGGAGGTCGTTCCTACAATGAGCAGTTCTTC
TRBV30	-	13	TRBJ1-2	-	CAWSVGEIYGYTF	TGTGCCTGGAGTGTAGGGGAAATCTATGGCTACACCTTC
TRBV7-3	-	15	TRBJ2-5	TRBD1	CASSAGTGGLETQYF	TGTGCCAGCAGTGCTGGGACAGGGGGCTTAGAGACCCAGTACTTC
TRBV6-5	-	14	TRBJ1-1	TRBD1	CASSADRGLTEAFF	TGTGCCAGCAGCGCCGACAGGGGGCTTACTGAAGCTTTCTTT
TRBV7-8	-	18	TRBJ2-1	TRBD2	CASSLGLPSGPRGNEQFF	TGTGCCAGCAGCTTAGGTCTCCCTAGCGGTCCAAGAGGGAATGAGCAGTTCTTC
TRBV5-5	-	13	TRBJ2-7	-	CASSPGYTYEQYF	TGTGCCAGCAGCCCGGGGTATACCTACGAGCAGTACTTC
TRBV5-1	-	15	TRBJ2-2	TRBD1	CASSLQGARTGELFF	TGCGCCAGCAGCTTGCAGGGGGCACGCACCGGGGAGCTGTTTTTT
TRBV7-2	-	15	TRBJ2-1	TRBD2	CASSFHGDYYNEQFF	TGTGCCAGCAGCTTCCATGGGGACTACTACAATGAGCAGTTCTTC
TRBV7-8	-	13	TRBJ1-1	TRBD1	CASSLTGATEAFF	TGTGCCAGCAGCCTCACAGGGGCCACTGAAGCTTTCTTT
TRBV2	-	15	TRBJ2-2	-	CASRDRDTYTGELFF	TGTGCCAGCAGAGACCGTGACACTTACACCGGGGAGCTGTTTTTT
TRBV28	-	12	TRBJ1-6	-	CASRAGFSPLHF	TGTGCCAGCAGGGCAGGATTCTCACCCCTCCACTTT